This T cell receptor beta chain was sequenced for a study of post-analysis software for immune sequencing data. General study findings and limits: Relative to controls, patients had a handful of TRBV segments at higher frequency, with TRBV5-6, TRBV5-1 and TRBV20-1 among these.

Only a few counts were recorded for this clonotype. Its cognate antigen is unknown. The germline V gene encodes CDR1 SEHNR and CDR2 FQNEAQ (reference sequence). Losses at the gene ends were 0 bases for V and 1 base for J; bases not matched to a gene: 11. The length of the CDR3 is 18 residues. Included in the TCR beta cDNA libraries were unique molecular identifiers. The authors obtained some 500,000 cDNA molecules from around 0.96 to 9.9 million T cells. TCRdb analysed the PCR reads with MiXCR anew, one entry per CDR3 protein. The repertoire holds approximately 400,000 distinct CDR3 sequences, around 37% seen once, with about an eighth in the top ten.

The origin of this receptor is a girl under 18 with multiple sclerosis. V gene TRBV7-9 combines with J gene TRBJ2-5; the match to TRBD1 covers 7 bases. Sequencing was performed on blood. CDR3 nucleotide sequence: TGTGCCAGCAGCTTAGCCCTCCACCGGGACAGCATCCAAGAGACCCAGTACTTC. Protein: CASSLALHRDSIQETQYF.